This T cell receptor (beta chain) originates from a study of blood T cell repertoires in COVID-19. Whole-study context: COVID-19 samples collected from the United States, Italy and Spain covered acute and convalescent phases. The cDNA or gDNA used as material had been derived from T cells, B-cell-depleted T cells, or PBMCs.

Authors' analysis steps: Nucleated cell number was recorded as an estimate derived from reference gene primer amplification. The data were produced by immunoSEQ multiplex PCR, yet TCRdb's version contains in-frame clones alone and is incomplete. That table is the source of V, J and clone size, and D and trimming were worked out from the DNA. The sample lists about 100,000 clones; 85% were seen once. V was shortened by 4 bases and J by 4 bases, with 22 bases between the two germline ends. The CDR3 is made up of 17 amino acids. Germline CDR1 LGHDT, CDR2 YNNKEL (reference sequence). The chain recombines TRBV3-1 (or the pseudogene TRBV3-2) with TRBJ2-5; a possible D gene is TRBD2 (5 bases). Sequencing used peripheral blood. The clonotype was recovered from a man aged 50-59 years with active or convalescent COVID-19. The CDR3 sequence is CASSPQTITNRGETQYF. The CDR3 nucleotides read TGTGCCAGCAGCCCCCAGACGATCACTAATCGGGGAGAGACCCAGTACTTC.